The sequence of this TCR beta chain was determined in a study of T cell responses to AZD1222 COVID-19 vaccine. Study-level findings and limits: Researchers took repertoire samples only after the peak T cell response had come.

The repertoire was sequenced with immunoSEQ multiplex PCR; TCRdb's copy has only in-frame clones and lacks some. Among over 100,000 clones listed, more than 85% were seen once. With 5 bases clipped from V and 12 bases from J, the junction kept 13 bases outside the gene matches. The CDR3 length is 15 residues. CDR1 SNHLY and CDR2 FYNNEI come from the germline V gene. This clone was counted ten times or more. The antigen is unknown. The chain has TRBV2 and TRBJ1-6; 7 bases are shared with TRBD1. The sample was peripheral blood, taken on day 0 of AZD1222 vaccination. The receptor was isolated from an adult in good health. CDR3 in DNA: TGTGCCAGCAGTTCCTTTGGGGACAGCAAGTTACCCCTCCACTTT. Translating it yields CASSSFGDSKLPLHF.